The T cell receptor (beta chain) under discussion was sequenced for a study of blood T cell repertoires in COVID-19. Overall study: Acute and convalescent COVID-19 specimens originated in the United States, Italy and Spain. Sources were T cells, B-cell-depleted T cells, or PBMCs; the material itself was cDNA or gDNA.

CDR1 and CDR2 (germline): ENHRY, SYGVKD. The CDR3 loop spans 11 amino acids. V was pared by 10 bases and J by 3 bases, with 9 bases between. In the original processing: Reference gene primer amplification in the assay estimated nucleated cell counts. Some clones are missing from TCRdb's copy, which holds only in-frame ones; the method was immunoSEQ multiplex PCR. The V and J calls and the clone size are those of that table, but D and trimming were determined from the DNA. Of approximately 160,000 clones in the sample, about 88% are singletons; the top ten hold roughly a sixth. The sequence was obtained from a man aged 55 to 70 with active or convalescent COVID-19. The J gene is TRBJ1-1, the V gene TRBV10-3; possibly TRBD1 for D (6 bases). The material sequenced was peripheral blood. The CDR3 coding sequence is TGTGCCACCAAGGGGGACACTGAAGCTTTCTTT. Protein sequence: CATKGDTEAFF.